The present T cell receptor beta chain was sequenced within a study of T-cell reconstitution after alpha-beta-depleted transplantation in children (dated by TCRdb to 2015 to 2016). In terms of the full investigation: Using TCR repertoire profiling, the study followed T-cell immune reconstitution in a quantitative way in children after TCRalphabeta/CD19-depleted allogeneic hematopoietic cell transplantation. Results and caveats for the whole study, not just this receptor: The high TCRbeta diversity at day 60 in some patients was ascribed to recipient T cells and intrathymic progenitors that had survived conditioning. Over subsequent months, a decline in hyperexpanded clone frequencies was noted, and after one year, T-cell counts and TCRbeta diversity were mostly ascribed to newly produced T cells. The apparently early recovery of alphabetaT-cell counts about two months after transplant reportedly depended on only several hundred rapidly expanded clones that came from non-depleted graft cells.

In this sample, this clonotype turned up many times. The antigen this receptor binds is unknown. Base qualities are not at hand, and no much larger clone is one base apart. The library was generated by PCR. TCRdb shows the sequencer as Illumina HiSeq 2500. TCR libraries were prepared with molecular barcoding, using unique molecular identifiers to normalize TCRbeta repertoire quantification. TCRdb reprocessing: public reads trimmed at Q25 with fastp, clones called with MiXCR, in-frame beta chains kept. Records with the same CDR3 protein are collapsed into one entry carrying the most frequent genes and DNA. In all, the sample holds 200,000 to 250,000 distinct CDR3 sequences, and roughly a tenth of those were seen once. The ten biggest clones cover under 30% of the sample. V is pared back by 6 bases and J by 4 bases, with 12 bases lying between the germline termini. The CDR3 runs 12 residues from the cysteine to the phenylalanine. The sequence is cut down to CDR3 DNA, 36 bases in frame from base 1. For CDR1 and CDR2, the germline V gene (reference sequence) lists DFQATT and SNEGSKA.

According to the study, the label for this sample's treatment or condition signals: allogeneic hematopoietic cell transplantation with graft depleted of TCRalphabeta T cells and CD19 B cells. The transplant recipients were children given TCRalphabeta/CD19-depleted allogeneic hematopoietic cell grafts. This receptor was taken from a child in the first two years of life with acute myeloid leukemia, due to receive a stem cell transplant. The sequenced sample was PBMCs, obtained before TCRalphabeta/CD19-depleted stem cell transplant. The rearrangement combines TRBV20-1 with TRBJ1-2; a confident D gene designation cannot be given. The CDR3 in this case is CSASQPGYGYTF. The bases read TGCAGTGCCTCTCAGCCAGGCTATGGCTACACCTTC.